These T cell receptor beta chains were read from a single sample in a study of early T cells in non-severe SARS-CoV-2 infection. TCRdb itself ran the 5' RACE reads through MiXCR, one entry per CDR3 protein. The sample includes tens of thousands of distinct CDR3 sequences, about 10% of them seen just once. The sample consisted of whole blood, taken at baseline. Receptors originate from an adult who was a healthcare worker with PCR-confirmed SARS-CoV-2 infection or an uninfected control (not recorded which). Each CDR3 is given with its conserved first and last residue. D genes are given only for firm matches. Clone size is not always given. Where it is, it says once, few, many or a class for expanded clones.

d_gene: TRBD1; j_gene: TRBJ2-1; v_gene: TRBV18; abundance: NA; CDR3aa: CASSPPTGLYEQFF; CDR3nt: TGTGCCAGCTCACCACCGACAGGGTTGTATGAGCAGTTCTTC
d_gene: TRBD2; j_gene: TRBJ2-2; v_gene: TRBV19; abundance: few; CDR3aa: CASRQSGGTGELFF; CDR3nt: TGTGCCAGTCGTCAGTCGGGGGGCACCGGGGAGCTGTTTTTT
d_gene: NA; j_gene: TRBJ1-1; v_gene: TRBV29-1; abundance: many; CDR3aa: CSVEGQQNTEAFF; CDR3nt: TGCAGCGTTGAAGGTCAGCAGAACACTGAAGCTTTCTTT
d_gene: TRBD2; j_gene: TRBJ2-7; v_gene: TRBV20-1; abundance: few; CDR3aa: CSASSGYSSYEQYF; CDR3nt: TGCAGTGCTTCTAGCGGCTATAGCTCCTACGAGCAGTACTTC
d_gene: NA; j_gene: TRBJ1-1; v_gene: TRBV18; abundance: few; CDR3aa: CASSSDRLMNTEAFF; CDR3nt: TGTGCCAGCTCATCTGACAGGTTAATGAACACTGAAGCTTTCTTT
d_gene: NA; j_gene: TRBJ2-7; v_gene: TRBV27; abundance: few; CDR3aa: CASSRGTVYEQYF; CDR3nt: TGTGCCAGCAGCCGAGGCACAGTCTACGAGCAGTACTTC
d_gene: NA; j_gene: TRBJ2-7; v_gene: TRBV6-2/TRBV6-3; abundance: many; CDR3aa: CASSKTTGTKAYEQYF; CDR3nt: TGTGCCAGCAGTAAAACAACCGGGACAAAAGCCTACGAGCAGTACTTC
d_gene: TRBD1; j_gene: TRBJ2-1; v_gene: TRBV20-1; abundance: NA; CDR3aa: CSARSGQLNEQFF; CDR3nt: TGCAGTGCTAGATCGGGACAGCTCAATGAGCAGTTCTTC
d_gene: NA; j_gene: TRBJ2-5; v_gene: TRBV7-9; abundance: few; CDR3aa: CASSPPRAGETQYF; CDR3nt: TGTGCCAGCAGCCCCCCCCGGGCGGGAGAGACCCAGTACTTC
d_gene: TRBD1; j_gene: TRBJ2-1; v_gene: TRBV4-1; abundance: NA; CDR3aa: CASSRRPTGQFTNEQFF; CDR3nt: TGCGCCAGCAGCCGAAGACCTACGGGACAGTTTACAAATGAGCAGTTCTTC
d_gene: NA; j_gene: TRBJ2-7; v_gene: TRBV13; abundance: few; CDR3aa: CASSPTRDKVLGITSYEQYF; CDR3nt: TGTGCCAGCAGCCCCACACGGGACAAGGTTTTGGGGATAACCTCCTACGAGCAGTACTTC
d_gene: NA; j_gene: TRBJ1-1; v_gene: TRBV9; abundance: few; CDR3aa: CASSRGRLMNTEAFF; CDR3nt: TGTGCCAGCAGTCGGGGCCGACTCATGAACACTGAAGCTTTCTTT
d_gene: TRBD1; j_gene: TRBJ1-5; v_gene: TRBV12-3/TRBV12-4; abundance: few; CDR3aa: CASRDNRGSNQPQHF; CDR3nt: TGTGCCAGCAGAGATAACAGGGGTAGCAATCAGCCCCAGCATTTT
d_gene: NA; j_gene: TRBJ1-3; v_gene: TRBV10-3; abundance: few; CDR3aa: CAISVGQGTGNTIYF; CDR3nt: TGTGCCATCAGTGTGGGGCAGGGAACTGGAAACACCATATATTTT
d_gene: TRBD1; j_gene: TRBJ2-1; v_gene: TRBV10-3; abundance: few; CDR3aa: CAIRGDRGELEQFF; CDR3nt: TGTGCCATCAGGGGGGACAGGGGCGAACTTGAGCAGTTCTTC
d_gene: NA; j_gene: TRBJ2-7; v_gene: TRBV2; abundance: NA; CDR3aa: CASSAGNYEQYF; CDR3nt: TGTGCCAGCAGCGCAGGAAACTACGAGCAGTACTTC
d_gene: NA; j_gene: TRBJ2-5; v_gene: TRBV5-1; abundance: NA; CDR3aa: CASSSTGNLAQYF; CDR3nt: TGCGCCAGCAGCTCCACAGGGAATCTGGCCCAGTACTTC
d_gene: NA; j_gene: TRBJ2-3; v_gene: TRBV3-1; abundance: few; CDR3aa: CASSQPEVGDTQYF; CDR3nt: TGTGCCAGCAGCCAACCGGAGGTAGGAGATACGCAGTATTTT
d_gene: NA; j_gene: TRBJ2-7; v_gene: TRBV7-9; abundance: NA; CDR3aa: CASSLGPSPNPAGYEQYF; CDR3nt: TGTGCCAGCAGCTTAGGCCCCTCCCCTAACCCGGCGGGCTACGAGCAGTACTTC
d_gene: NA; j_gene: TRBJ1-2; v_gene: TRBV16; abundance: NA; CDR3aa: CASSQSGSGEPNYGYTF; CDR3nt: TGTGCCAGCAGCCAATCGGGGTCAGGCGAACCTAACTATGGCTACACCTTC
d_gene: NA; j_gene: TRBJ1-6; v_gene: TRBV20-1; abundance: few; CDR3aa: CSARDPAAAYNSPLHF; CDR3nt: TGCAGTGCTAGAGATCCCGCGGCAGCCTATAATTCACCCCTCCACTTT
d_gene: TRBD1; j_gene: TRBJ2-7; v_gene: TRBV7-2; abundance: NA; CDR3aa: CASSRPGQGAVEQYF; CDR3nt: TGTGCCAGCAGCCGGCCCGGCCAGGGGGCGGTCGAGCAGTACTTC
d_gene: NA; j_gene: TRBJ2-3; v_gene: TRBV7-3; abundance: NA; CDR3aa: CASSLRGRTSISSTDTQYF; CDR3nt: TGTGCCAGCAGCCTTCGGGGGCGGACGTCAATATCTAGCACAGATACGCAGTATTTT
d_gene: NA; j_gene: TRBJ2-7; v_gene: TRBV6-2/TRBV6-3; abundance: medium-sized; CDR3aa: CASSYRGGSYEQYF; CDR3nt: TGTGCCAGCAGTTACCGGGGAGGTTCCTACGAGCAGTACTTC
d_gene: TRBD2; j_gene: TRBJ2-1; v_gene: TRBV6-1; abundance: NA; CDR3aa: CASSEDDSGGGFF; CDR3nt: TGTGCCAGCAGTGAAGATGATAGCGGGGGCGGGTTCTTC
d_gene: NA; j_gene: TRBJ1-2; v_gene: TRBV5-6; abundance: many; CDR3aa: CASSLERTVGYGYTF; CDR3nt: TGTGCCAGCAGCCTAGAACGGACGGTAGGCTATGGCTACACCTTC
d_gene: TRBD1; j_gene: TRBJ2-2; v_gene: TRBV5-1; abundance: few; CDR3aa: CASSLAQGDTGELFF; CDR3nt: TGCGCCAGCAGCTTGGCCCAGGGGGACACCGGGGAGCTGTTTTTT
d_gene: NA; j_gene: TRBJ2-3; v_gene: TRBV20-1; abundance: few; CDR3aa: CSARDRRSADTQYF; CDR3nt: TGCAGTGCTAGAGATAGGCGGAGCGCAGATACGCAGTATTTT
d_gene: NA; j_gene: TRBJ2-3; v_gene: TRBV12-3/TRBV12-4; abundance: few; CDR3aa: CASRPIRGTTDTQYF; CDR3nt: TGTGCCAGCAGACCCATTCGCGGGACCACAGATACGCAGTATTTT
d_gene: TRBD2; j_gene: TRBJ2-2; v_gene: TRBV7-3; abundance: NA; CDR3aa: CASSLYASGSTGELFF; CDR3nt: TGTGCCAGCAGCTTATACGCTAGCGGGAGCACCGGGGAGCTGTTTTTT
d_gene: NA; j_gene: TRBJ2-1; v_gene: TRBV12-3/TRBV12-4; abundance: NA; CDR3aa: CASSSGTLSYNEQFF; CDR3nt: TGTGCCAGCAGTTCCGGGACACTATCATACAATGAGCAGTTCTTC
d_gene: NA; j_gene: TRBJ2-3; v_gene: TRBV4-1; abundance: NA; CDR3aa: CASSQSGLTDTQYF; CDR3nt: TGCGCCAGCAGCCAATCGGGACTCACAGATACGCAGTATTTT
d_gene: TRBD2; j_gene: TRBJ2-7; v_gene: TRBV20-1; abundance: few; CDR3aa: CSARGLAGKGEQYF; CDR3nt: TGCAGTGCTAGAGGACTAGCCGGGAAGGGCGAGCAGTACTTC
d_gene: TRBD1; j_gene: TRBJ2-7; v_gene: TRBV2; abundance: many; CDR3aa: CASRTTWGTGLQEQYF; CDR3nt: TGTGCCAGCAGGACGACGTGGGGGACAGGCCTTCAGGAGCAGTACTTC
d_gene: NA; j_gene: TRBJ2-7; v_gene: TRBV12-3/TRBV12-4; abundance: many; CDR3aa: CASANGPGSSYEQYF; CDR3nt: TGTGCCAGCGCGAATGGACCAGGAAGTTCCTACGAGCAGTACTTC
d_gene: NA; j_gene: TRBJ1-1; v_gene: TRBV2; abundance: many; CDR3aa: CASSPGRMNTEAFF; CDR3nt: TGTGCCAGCAGTCCGGGAAGAATGAACACTGAAGCTTTCTTT
d_gene: NA; j_gene: TRBJ1-1; v_gene: TRBV11-2; abundance: few; CDR3aa: CASTLRSGGGTEAFF; CDR3nt: TGTGCCAGCACCCTTAGATCTGGGGGGGGCACTGAAGCTTTCTTT
d_gene: TRBD1; j_gene: TRBJ2-7; v_gene: TRBV4-1; abundance: NA; CDR3aa: CASSHRTGGTYEQYF; CDR3nt: TGCGCCAGCAGCCACCGGACAGGGGGCACCTACGAGCAGTACTTC
d_gene: TRBD1; j_gene: TRBJ1-1; v_gene: TRBV20-1; abundance: NA; CDR3aa: CSASKMTGGNTEAFF; CDR3nt: TGCAGTGCTAGTAAAATGACAGGGGGTAACACTGAAGCTTTCTTT
d_gene: TRBD1; j_gene: TRBJ2-5; v_gene: TRBV11-2; abundance: many; CDR3aa: CASSLGQGVQETQYF; CDR3nt: TGTGCCAGCAGCTTGGGACAGGGGGTTCAAGAGACCCAGTACTTC
d_gene: TRBD2; j_gene: TRBJ2-3; v_gene: TRBV4-1; abundance: NA; CDR3aa: CASSHYPASGSTDTQYF; CDR3nt: TGCGCCAGCAGCCACTACCCGGCTAGCGGGTCCACAGATACGCAGTATTTT
d_gene: NA; j_gene: TRBJ2-2; v_gene: TRBV5-1; abundance: many; CDR3aa: CASSLLSGRTGELFF; CDR3nt: TGCGCCAGCAGCTTGCTGTCAGGGAGGACCGGGGAGCTGTTTTTT
d_gene: TRBD1; j_gene: TRBJ2-7; v_gene: TRBV28; abundance: NA; CDR3aa: CASSWTGFNEQYF; CDR3nt: TGTGCCAGCAGTTGGACAGGGTTCAACGAGCAGTACTTC